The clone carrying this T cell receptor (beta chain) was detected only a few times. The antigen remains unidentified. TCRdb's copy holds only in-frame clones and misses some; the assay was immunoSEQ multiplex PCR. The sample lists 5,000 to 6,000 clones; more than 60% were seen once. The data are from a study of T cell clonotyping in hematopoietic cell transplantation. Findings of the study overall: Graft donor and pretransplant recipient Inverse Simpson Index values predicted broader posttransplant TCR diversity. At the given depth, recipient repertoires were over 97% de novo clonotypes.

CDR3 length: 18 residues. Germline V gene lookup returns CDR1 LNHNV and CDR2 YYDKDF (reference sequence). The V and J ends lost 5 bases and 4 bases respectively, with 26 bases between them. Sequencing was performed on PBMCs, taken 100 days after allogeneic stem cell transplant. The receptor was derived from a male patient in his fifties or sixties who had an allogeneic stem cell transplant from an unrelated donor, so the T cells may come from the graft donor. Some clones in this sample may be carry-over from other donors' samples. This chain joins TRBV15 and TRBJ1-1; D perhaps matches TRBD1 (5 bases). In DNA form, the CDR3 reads TGTGCCACCAGCGGGGGAGGGACCGCCCGAATGGGAGGCACTGAAGCTTTCTTT. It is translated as CATSGGGTARMGGTEAFF.